A selection of T cell receptor beta chains follows, all from one sample in a study of technical replicates of blood from a handful of donors. Sequencing was performed with immunoSEQ multiplex PCR; in TCRdb, only in-frame clones are kept and a portion is missing. The sample carries 60,000 to 70,000 clones, approximately 83% recorded once. The specimen was PBMCs. These TCRs come from a human donor in good health. Some clones in this sample may be carry-over from other donors' samples. The CDR3 runs from the conserved cysteine through the conserved F or W. The order of the fields is CDR3 length, clone size, V gene, J gene, D gene, CDR3 protein, CDR3 DNA. D genes are given only for firm matches. For some rows the clone size is stated as once, few or many, or as a class when expanded; others skip it.

>14|NA|TRBV28|TRBJ1-2|NA
CASSRGGTNYGYTF
TGTGCCAGCAGCCGGGGAGGGACTAACTATGGCTACACCTTC
>16|few|TRBV6-5|TRBJ1-4|TRBD1
CASSYSSTGRNEKLFF
TGTGCCAGCAGTTACTCCTCGACAGGGCGAAATGAAAAACTGTTTTTT
>16|NA|TRBV12-5|TRBJ2-2|NA
CASGGGLETGTGELFF
TGTGCTAGTGGGGGGGGGCTGGAGACTGGCACCGGGGAGCTGTTTTTT
>15|few|TRBV21-1|TRBJ1-6|NA
CASSRFGQTTTPLHF
TGTGCCAGCAGCAGATTTGGTCAGACAACGACACCCCTCCACTTT
>17|NA|TRBV15|TRBJ2-1|NA
CATSSLSARSSYNEQFF
TGTGCCACCAGCAGCCTAAGCGCTAGGAGCTCCTACAATGAGCAGTTCTTC
>16|NA|TRBV30|TRBJ1-1|NA
CAWSPSHQVLTTEAFF
TGTGCCTGGAGTCCATCTCACCAGGTATTGACCACTGAAGCTTTCTTT
>14|once|TRBV5-1|TRBJ2-3|TRBD2
CASSLGGSADTQYF
TGCGCCAGCAGCTTAGGCGGGAGTGCAGATACGCAGTATTTT
>12|NA|TRBV4-2|TRBJ2-3|NA
CASSPNTDTQYF
TGTGCCAGCAGTCCAAACACAGATACGCAGTATTTT
>15|once|TRBV7-9|TRBJ1-2|NA
CASSLVDRTNYGYTF
TGTGCCAGCAGCTTAGTTGACAGAACTAACTATGGCTACACCTTC
>13|NA|TRBV5-1|TRBJ2-5|NA
CASTLEGPETQYF
TGCGCCAGTACCTTGGAGGGGCCAGAGACCCAGTACTTC
>15|NA|TRBV4-3|TRBJ1-1|NA
CASSQDVGGTTEAFF
TGCGCCAGCAGCCAAGATGTAGGCGGAACCACTGAAGCTTTCTTT
>16|NA|TRBV4-1|TRBJ2-1|TRBD2
CASSRLAGPTYNEQFF
TGCGCCAGCAGCCGTTTAGCGGGTCCCACCTACAATGAGCAGTTCTTC
>17|few|TRBV7-2|TRBJ2-1|TRBD2
CASSATGSGSIYNEQFF
TGTGCCAGCAGCGCCACGGGAAGCGGGAGTATCTACAATGAGCAGTTCTTC
>15|NA|TRBV18|TRBJ2-5|NA
CASSSGGGAQETQYF
TGTGCCAGCTCATCCGGTGGCGGAGCGCAAGAGACCCAGTACTTC
>17|few|TRBV5-1|TRBJ1-1|NA
CASRPPGSRVLNTEAFF
TGCGCCAGCAGACCGCCGGGGAGTAGGGTTCTCAACACTGAAGCTTTCTTT
>15|NA|TRBV10-3|TRBJ2-7|NA
CAISEVASDSYEQYF
TGTGCCATCAGTGAGGTGGCTAGCGATAGCTACGAGCAGTACTTC
>14|NA|TRBV7-9|TRBJ2-2|NA
CASSPDKNTGELFF
TGTGCCAGCAGCCCTGACAAGAACACCGGGGAGCTGTTTTTT
>14|NA|TRBV7-3|TRBJ2-6|NA
CASSRSSGANVLTF
TGTGCCAGCAGCCGGAGCTCTGGGGCCAACGTCCTGACTTTC
>14|NA|TRBV7-9|TRBJ2-1|NA
CASSLGGPIYEQFF
TGTGCCAGCAGCTTAGGGGGCCCTATTTATGAGCAGTTCTTC
>16|NA|TRBV7-2|TRBJ1-2|TRBD1
CASSLDKTGTNYGYTF
TGTGCCAGCAGCTTAGATAAGACAGGGACTAACTATGGCTACACCTTC
>14|NA|TRBV12-5|TRBJ1-2|TRBD1
CASGLDRGQAGYTF
TGTGCTAGTGGCCTAGACAGGGGGCAAGCTGGCTACACCTTC
>15|NA|TRBV5-6|TRBJ1-5|NA
CASSLGFSGFQPQHF
TGTGCCAGCAGCTTGGGTTTTTCAGGATTCCAGCCCCAGCATTTT
>15|NA|TRBV11-3|TRBJ2-1|TRBD2
CASSLAGRRNNEQFF
TGTGCCAGCAGCTTAGCCGGGAGGAGGAACAATGAGCAGTTCTTC
>14|NA|TRBV30|TRBJ1-6|NA
CAWSVPRENSPLHF
TGTGCCTGGAGTGTACCACGGGAAAATTCACCCCTCCACTTT
>15|NA|TRBV14|TRBJ2-2|NA
CASSQVVGVTGELFF
TGTGCCAGCAGCCAAGTCGTCGGGGTCACCGGGGAGCTGTTTTTT
>14|NA|TRBV6-6|TRBJ1-1|TRBD1
CASSYSTGGTEAFF
TGTGCCAGCAGTTATAGTACAGGGGGCACTGAAGCTTTCTTT
>19|NA|TRBV29-1|TRBJ1-4|NA
CSVVDSRIPGEVTNEKLFF
TGCAGCGTTGTCGACTCGAGGATCCCCGGGGAGGTCACTAATGAAAAACTGTTTTTT
>14|NA|TRBV19|TRBJ2-2|NA
CASSMQGYTGELFF
TGTGCCAGTAGTATGCAGGGGTACACCGGGGAGCTGTTTTTT
>13|NA|TRBV29-1|TRBJ2-3|TRBD1
CSVGGTGTDTQYF
TGCAGCGTTGGAGGGACAGGCACAGATACGCAGTATTTT
>13|NA|TRBV18|TRBJ2-5|NA
CASSPLLWETQYF
TGTGCCAGCTCACCACTACTATGGGAGACCCAGTACTTC
>14|NA|TRBV7-3|TRBJ2-3|TRBD1
CASKQGIATDTQYF
TGTGCCAGTAAACAGGGGATAGCCACAGATACGCAGTATTTT
>15|NA|TRBV18|TRBJ1-4|TRBD1
CASSPGTANNEKLFF
TGTGCCAGCTCACCAGGGACAGCTAATAATGAAAAACTGTTTTTT
>15|NA|TRBV18|TRBJ2-7|TRBD2
CASSPTSGSPYEQYF
TGTGCCAGCTCACCAACTAGCGGGAGTCCCTACGAGCAGTACTTC